This TCR beta chain was identified in a study of blood T cell repertoires in COVID-19. Study-wide background: Acute and convalescent COVID-19 specimens originated in the United States, Italy and Spain. Sources were T cells, B-cell-depleted T cells, or PBMCs; the material itself was cDNA or gDNA.

J lost 2 bases, V lost 5 bases, and 5 bases had no gene match. CDR1 ENHRY and CDR2 SYGVKD come from the germline V gene. The CDR3 consists of 14 residues. Each participant's cohort was designated according to participant-reported clinical history. No more than 2 weeks before study entry, exposed participants had met a case of COVID-19. TCRdb's copy holds only in-frame clones and misses some; the assay was immunoSEQ multiplex PCR. The sample lists fewer than 250,000 clones; 83% were seen once. The TCR comes from a woman in her thirties or forties who had been exposed to COVID-19. The chain carries TRBV10-3 and TRBJ2-5; 7 positions agree with TRBD1. The sequenced sample consisted of PBMCs or T cells enriched from blood (not recorded which). As DNA, the CDR3 is TGTGCCATCAGTCAGACAGGGCATCAAGAGACCCAGTACTTC. Protein product: CAISQTGHQETQYF.